This TCR beta chain was recovered during a study of blood T cell repertoires in COVID-19. Study as a whole: T cells, B-cell-depleted T cells, or PBMCs supplied cDNA or gDNA.

Libraries were prepared by immunoSEQ multiplex PCR; TCRdb keeps only in-frame clonotypes and omits some of them. The table has about 140,000 clones, around 82% seen once. Germline CDR1 and CDR2: MDHEN and SYDVKM. The CDR3 has 15 residues. Trimming shortened V by 3 bases and J by 5 bases, and 11 bases separated the two germline ends. The chain employs TRBV28 and TRBJ1-6; no definite D call. Sequencing used peripheral blood. The sequence came from a human donor in a cohort sampled during active COVID-19. The CDR3: CASSLRRSHNSPLHF. CDR3 coding DNA: TGTGCCAGCAGTTTGAGACGGAGTCATAATTCACCCCTCCACTTT.